These 26 T cell receptor beta chains share one sample of origin, sequenced in a study of cytomegalovirus exposure and HLA in healthy donors. The assay was immunoSEQ multiplex PCR, and TCRdb's table has in-frame clones only and misses some. The data hold more than 60,000 clones, with nearly 96% observed a single time. The specimen sequenced was PBMCs. The receptor set was obtained from a woman between 18 and 30 years old in good health and CMV-seropositive.

This rearrangement joins TRBV7-2 to TRBJ2-5; TRBD2 matches 11 bases. The CDR3 covers 17 residues. Unmatched junction bases numbered 10, after V lost 5 bases and J lost 2 bases. Germline V gives CDR1 SGHTA, CDR2 FQGNSA. As DNA, the CDR3 is TGTGCCAGCAGCCGTAGCGGGAGGGCCGGGGGTCAAGAGACCCAGTACTTC. It codes for CASSRSGRAGGQETQYF.

The chain is built from TRBV6-5 and TRBJ2-7; the match to TRBD2 covers 8 bases. Germline V gives CDR1 MNHEY, CDR2 SVGAGI. This CDR3 is 13 amino acids long. V lost 0 bases to trimming and J lost 7 bases; unmatched junction nucleotides: 2. This CDR3 is CASSYSAGGEQYF. The CDR3 DNA sequence: TGTGCCAGCAGTTACTCGGCGGGAGGAGAGCAGTACTTC.

The CDR3 region is CASSQDFRAAGNQPQHF. The CDR3 DNA is TGTGCCAGCAGCCAAGATTTTCGTGCGGCAGGGAATCAGCCCCAGCATTTT. The chain couples TRBV4-2 to TRBJ1-5; the D gene is possibly TRBD1 (5 bases). Per the germline V gene, CDR1 is LGHNA and CDR2 is YNFKEQ. The CDR3 length is 17 residues. Trimming took 0 bases from V and 4 from J, leaving 16 bases between them.

This chain joins TRBV6-6 and TRBJ2-5; 10 bases map to TRBD1. Trimming removed 6 bases from V and 5 bases from J; junction bases left unmatched: 6. Germline-derived CDR1 and CDR2 are MNHNY and SVGAGI (reference sequence). This CDR3 has 14 residues. This CDR3 reads CASRWDRGGETQYF. Here the CDR3 DNA reads TGTGCCAGCAGATGGGACAGGGGCGGGGAGACCCAGTACTTC.

The J gene is TRBJ2-2, the V gene TRBV6-4; TRBD1 matches at 8 bases. The germline gives CDR1 MRHNA, CDR2 SNTAGT. Unmatched junction bases numbered 6, after V lost 7 bases and J lost 5 bases. The CDR3 loop spans 14 amino acids. CDR3 residues: CASTRQGITGELFF. For the CDR3, the DNA is TGTGCCAGCACCAGACAGGGGATTACCGGGGAGCTGTTTTTT.

The chain links TRBV7-8 to TRBJ2-7; D possibly corresponds to TRBD2 (6 bases). Germline assignment: CDR1 SGHVS and CDR2 FQNEAQ. Trimming took 5 bases from V and 0 from J, leaving 14 bases between them. The CDR3 consists of 15 residues. CDR3 in amino acids: CASSRSSAPSYEQYF. As DNA, the CDR3 is TGTGCCAGCAGCCGATCTAGCGCACCCTCCTACGAGCAGTACTTC.

The chain's CDR3 is CASSSRGGSSYNEQFF. The DNA for the CDR3 is TGTGCCAGCAGTTCGAGGGGGGGAAGCTCCTACAATGAGCAGTTCTTC. The gene calls are TRBV28 and TRBJ2-1, with D tentatively TRBD2 (7 bases). V dropped 4 bases and J dropped 0 bases, with 13 bases sitting between them. The CDR3 totals 16 residues. Per the germline V gene, CDR1 is MDHEN and CDR2 is SYDVKM.

This chain links TRBV7-2 with TRBJ1-2; 8 bases are a match to TRBD1. The CDR3 runs 14 residues. Germline V gives CDR1 SGHTA, CDR2 FQGNSA. After removal of 1 base from V and 2 bases from J, the junction contained 0 bases not matched to a gene. CDR3 sequence reads: CASSLDRGNYGYTF. CDR3 in DNA: TGTGCCAGCAGCTTAGACAGGGGGAACTATGGCTACACCTTC. Filled out from reference TRBV7-2 and TRBJ1-2, the complete variable domain reads GAGVSQSPSNKVTEKGKDVELRCDPISGHTALYWYRQSLGQGLEFLIYFQGNSAPDKSGLPSDRFSAERTGGSVSTLTIQRTQQEDSAVYLCASSLDRGNYGYTFGSGTRLTVV.

A note on this clone: This sample includes further DNA sequences coding for the same CDR3. The chain is built from TRBV9 and TRBJ2-7; D is possibly TRBD1 (6 bases). In germline, CDR1 is SGDLS, CDR2 YYNGEE. V shed 4 bases and J shed 2 bases, with 13 bases lying between them. CDR3 length equals 14 residues. The CDR3 coding sequence is TGTGCCAGCAGCCGCACAGGGTCCGCCTACGAGCAGTACTTC. Encoded protein: CASSRTGSAYEQYF.

CDR3 sequence: CASGRAAGAFTDTQYF. CDR3 nucleotides: TGCGCCAGCGGTCGGGCAGCGGGAGCTTTCACGGATACGCAGTATTTT. The chain has TRBV4-1 and TRBJ2-3; 8 positions match TRBD2. Germline V CDR1 and CDR2: MGHRA, YSYEKL. The junction had 16 bases not matched to a gene; V was cut back by 8 bases and J by 6 bases. This CDR3 spans 16 amino acids.

V and J are TRBV7-9 and TRBJ2-7, with 13 bases lining up with TRBD2. There are 16 residues in the CDR3. Per the germline V gene, CDR1 is SEHNR and CDR2 is FQNEAQ (reference sequence). V trimming: 8 bases; J trimming: 0 bases; junction bases outside the gene matches: 7. The CDR3 spells CASGRLAGGSSYEQYF. CDR3 nucleotides: TGTGCCAGCGGCAGACTAGCGGGGGGTAGCTCCTACGAGCAGTACTTC.

The chain employs TRBV7-9 and TRBJ2-1; possibly TRBD2 for D (6 bases). V dropped 2 bases and J dropped 7 bases, with 15 bases sitting between them. The CDR3 covers 15 residues. The germline CDR1 and CDR2 sequences are SEHNR and FQNEAQ (reference sequence). The CDR3 nucleotides are TGTGCCAGCAGCTTATTGGGTTCCAGCGGGAATGAGCAGTTCTTC. Encoded protein: CASSLLGSSGNEQFF.

This chain joins TRBV7-8 and TRBJ2-7; 11 bases agree with TRBD1. V lost 4 bases, J lost 4 bases, and 3 bases stayed unmatched. Looked up from germline, CDR1 is SGHVS and CDR2 is FQNEAQ. CDR3 length equals 14 residues. DNA for the CDR3: TGTGCCAGCAGCTCCGGACAGGGGGCTTACGAGCAGTACTTC. Translated, it gives CASSSGQGAYEQYF.

V gene TRBV7-2 combines with J gene TRBJ2-2; the D gene is possibly TRBD1 (6 bases). The CDR3 totals 17 residues. Trimming removed 1 base from V and 4 bases from J, with 16 bases in between. The germline V gene has CDR1 SGHTA and CDR2 FQGNSA. CDR3 sequence reads: CASSLGFRGRGTGELFF. The CDR3 nucleotides read TGTGCCAGCAGCTTAGGGTTCAGGGGAAGGGGCACCGGGGAGCTGTTTTTT.

J is TRBJ2-3 and V is TRBV14; D remains ambiguous. This CDR3 is 13 amino acids long. Germline loops: CDR1 SGHDN, CDR2 FVKESK. Trimming stripped 3 bases from V and 1 base from J, with 5 bases between. The CDR3, as DNA: TGTGCCAGCAGCCAGGGCCGCACAGATACGCAGTATTTT. Amino acid sequence: CASSQGRTDTQYF.

This chain links TRBV11-2 with TRBJ1-1, with unresolved D. CDR1 and CDR2 from the germline V gene are SGHAT and FQNNGV. V was pared by 0 bases and J by 1 base, with 3 bases between. This CDR3 has 13 amino acids. CDR3 nucleotide sequence: TGTGCCAGCAGCTTAGACAGGAACACTGAAGCTTTCTTT. Encoded protein: CASSLDRNTEAFF.

This chain connects TRBV14 to TRBJ2-1, with TRBD2 as a possible D gene (6 bases). Germline-derived CDR1 and CDR2 are SGHDN and FVKESK. The length of the CDR3 is 16 residues. Trimming shortened V by 0 bases and J by 2 bases, and 11 bases separated the two germline ends. In DNA, the CDR3 is TGTGCCAGCAGCCAAGATCTACTAGCCCCCTACAATGAGCAGTTCTTC. This translates into CASSQDLLAPYNEQFF.

This chain links TRBV5-6 with TRBJ2-1; 12 bases fit TRBD2. This CDR3 is built from 17 residues. With 3 bases clipped from V and 8 bases from J, the junction kept 12 bases outside the gene matches. Germline V gene data show CDR1 as SGHDT and CDR2 as YYEEEE. CDR3 loop: CASSSNPTSGRMDEQFF. The CDR3 DNA follows: TGTGCCAGCAGCTCCAACCCTACTAGCGGGAGGATGGATGAGCAGTTCTTC. Together with reference TRBV5-6 and TRBJ2-1, the CDR3 gives the full variable domain: DAGVTQSPTHLIKTRGQQVTLRCSPKSGHDTVSWYQQALGQGPQFIFQYYEEEERQRGNFPDRFSGHQFPNYSSELNVNALLLGDSALYLCASSSNPTSGRMDEQFFGPGTRLTVL.

This chain joins TRBV28 and TRBJ1-1; D is perhaps TRBD1 (5 bases). Germline V gene data show CDR1 as MDHEN and CDR2 as SYDVKM. Trimming took off 2 bases at V and 0 bases at J, with 13 bases between the two ends. This CDR3 contains 16 residues. DNA for the CDR3: TGTGCCAGCAGTTTACCCTCTGACAGAGTGAACACTGAAGCTTTCTTT. The encoded protein is CASSLPSDRVNTEAFF.

This chain links TRBV5-4 with TRBJ1-1; TRBD1 matches 9 bases. Germline CDR1 is SGHNT and CDR2 is YYREEE (reference sequence). V dropped 5 bases and J dropped 4; count of bases not matched to a gene: 3. The CDR3 loop spans 13 amino acids. CDR3 sequence (DNA): TGTGCCAGCAGGACAGGGGGGGGCACTGAAGCTTTCTTT. Translation: CASRTGGGTEAFF.

As concerns this clone: A read error may be the cause here, since a much bigger clone is one base away. DNA of the CDR3: TGTGCCAGCAGTGATCAGGGGGCCTACGAGCAGTACTTC. Amino acid sequence: CASSDQGAYEQYF. This chain links TRBV6-1 with TRBJ2-7; 7 nucleotides match TRBD1. CDR3 length equals 13 residues. Unmatched junction bases numbered 1, after V lost 3 bases and J lost 2 bases. Germline CDR1 reads MNHNS; CDR2 reads SASEGT.

The rearrangement uses TRBV27 and TRBJ1-5, with 8 nucleotides matching TRBD1. This CDR3 contains 14 residues. V shed 6 bases and J 3 bases; nucleotides not matched to a gene: 4. Germline V gene sequence: CDR1 MNHEY, CDR2 SMNVEV (reference sequence). In DNA, the CDR3 is TGTGCCAGCAGACCCCAGGGGGCCAATCAGCCCCAGCATTTT. Encoded protein: CASRPQGANQPQHF.

The chain joins TRBV11-3 to TRBJ2-7; TRBD1 might be the D (5 bases). The CDR3 has 14 residues. The V end lost 1 base, the J end lost 6 bases, and 13 bases lay between the germline ends. CDR1 and CDR2 (germline): SGHNT, YENEEA. The CDR3 region has the DNA TGTGCCAGCAGCTTAGCCAGGGCGTCTCGCGAGCAGTACTTC. Amino acid sequence: CASSLARASREQYF.

V usage is TRBV7-6 and J usage is TRBJ1-1; 7 bases are a match to TRBD1. J gave up 1 base and V 1 base, and 0 bases lay outside the gene matches. From germline, CDR1 is SGHVS and CDR2 FNYEAQ. The CDR3 sequence is 14 residues long. Written as DNA, the CDR3 is TGTGCCAGCAGCTTAGGGGACAGGAACACTGAAGCTTTCTTT. This translates into CASSLGDRNTEAFF.

The V call is TRBV4-1, the J call TRBJ2-2, with a weak D call TRBD1 (5 bases). With 2 bases removed from V and 3 bases from J, the gap between germline ends came to 10 bases. The V gene's germline CDR1 is MGHRA and CDR2 YSYEKL. This CDR3 region has 15 residues. The CDR3 loop is CASSQSAGHTGELFF. The CDR3, as DNA: TGCGCCAGCAGCCAATCGGCAGGGCACACCGGGGAGCTGTTTTTT.

The genes are TRBV7-2 and TRBJ2-1; a possible D gene is TRBD2 (6 bases). There are 16 residues in the CDR3. The V end was cut by 5 bases, the J end by 4 bases, with 18 bases between. The V gene's germline CDR1 is SGHTA and CDR2 FQGNSA. CDR3 region: CASSLDGTGLYNEQFF. The CDR3 nucleotides are TGTGCCAGCAGCCTAGACGGGACTGGCTTATACAATGAGCAGTTCTTC.